This TCR beta chain was observed in a study of T cells in localized non-small cell lung cancer. Study findings and constraints: Tumor trailed uninvolved adjacent lung in T cell clonality, which peaked there. There was an association of higher blood T cell density with longer overall survival. Median 57 top-100 tumor clones were shared with paired adjacent lung. Sequencing covered just one tumor region, so heterogeneity cannot be ruled out.

Sequencing used immunoSEQ multiplex PCR; TCRdb keeps in-frame clones, though not all of them. The table has about 40,000 clones, roughly 86% seen once. The table lists this clone with a count of one. Its antigen remains unidentified. V gave up 5 bases and J gave up 5 bases; unmatched junction bases: 11. The CDR3 consists of 16 residues. CDR1 is SEHNR and CDR2 is FQNEAQ in the germline V gene (reference sequence). The J gene is TRBJ2-7, the V gene TRBV7-9; 11 nucleotides align to TRBD2. This sample comprised peripheral blood, obtained before any cancer treatment. This clonotype originated in a man aged 40-75 years with stage I lung adenocarcinoma. The CDR3 nucleotides read TGTGCCAGCAGCACAAGATCTAGCGGGAGGTCCCACGAGCAGTACTTC. Its protein product is CASSTRSSGRSHEQYF.